One and the same sample provided the 11 T cell receptor beta chains below, sequenced in a study of blood T cell repertoires in COVID-19. TCRdb keeps only in-frame clones here, not all; method: immunoSEQ multiplex PCR. The sample carries roughly 200,000 clones, around 90% recorded once. The sample was peripheral blood. These receptors were obtained from a man in his 70s with acute or convalescent COVID-19.

The gene calls are TRBV28 and TRBJ2-7; D not certain. The CDR3 has 12 residues. Germline V gene sequence: CDR1 MDHEN, CDR2 SYDVKM. V lost 3 bases, J lost 3 bases, and 6 bases lay in between. This CDR3 reads CASSLGHYEQYF. The CDR3 DNA reads as TGTGCCAGCAGTTTGGGCCACTACGAGCAGTACTTC.

This CDR3 is CASSLGLAGGSDTQYF. CDR3 sequence (DNA): TGCGCCAGCAGCTTGGGACTAGCGGGAGGATCAGATACGCAGTATTTT. The chain couples TRBV5-1 to TRBJ2-3; 13 bases map to TRBD2. The CDR3 is made up of 16 amino acids. Trimming cost V 0 bases and J 4 bases; bases outside gene matches: 2. The germline V gene has CDR1 SGHRS and CDR2 YFSETQ.

This chain connects TRBV28 to TRBJ2-4; TRBD1 might be the D (6 bases). The CDR3 has 15 residues. V gave up 2 bases and J gave up 2 bases, with 10 bases separating them. CDR1 and CDR2 (germline): MDHEN, SYDVKM. CDR3 amino acids: CASSLAGTTKNIQYF. The CDR3 DNA sequence: TGTGCCAGCAGTTTAGCCGGGACAACCAAAAACATTCAGTACTTC.

V is TRBV29-1 and J is TRBJ2-3; 7 nucleotides agree with TRBD2. This CDR3 comprises 13 residues. Germline CDR1 and CDR2: SQVTM and ANQGSEA. Trimming at V came to 8 bases and at J to 4 bases, leaving 9 bases not matched to a gene. This chain's CDR3 is CSSRQGGADTQYF. In DNA form, the CDR3 reads TGCAGCTCCCGGCAGGGAGGGGCAGATACGCAGTATTTT.

This chain connects TRBV14 to TRBJ2-5; D not resolved. CDR3 size: 17 residues. Trimming left V 3 bases short and J 0 bases short, with 17 bases between. Germline V CDR1 and CDR2: SGHDN, FVKESK. CDR3 sequence (DNA): TGTGCCAGCAGCCAGGGTCAGAGGCTAAAGTACCAAGAGACCCAGTACTTC. It specifies CASSQGQRLKYQETQYF. The complete variable domain, with remaining parts taken from reference TRBV14 and TRBJ2-5, reads EAGVTQFPSHSVIEKGQTVTLRCDPISGHDNLYWYRRVMGKEIKFLLHFVKESKQDESGMPNNRFLAERTGGTYSTLKVQPAELEDSGVYFCASSQGQRLKYQETQYFGPGTRLLVL.

The J gene is TRBJ1-4, the V gene TRBV28; TRBD1 aligns across 8 bases. This CDR3 is 12 amino acids long. Trimming removed 6 bases from V and 13 bases from J; junction bases left unmatched: 7. Germline CDR1 MDHEN, CDR2 SYDVKM. CDR3 amino acids: CASSRGQGGLFF. DNA of the CDR3: TGTGCCAGCAGCCGCGGACAGGGCGGACTGTTTTTT. Combining the CDR3 with reference TRBV28 and TRBJ1-4 gives the whole variable domain DVKVTQSSRYLVKRTGEKVFLECVQDMDHENMFWYRQDPGLGLRLIYFSYDVKMKEKGDIPEGYSVSREKKERFSLILESASTNQTSMYLCASSRGQGGLFFGSGTQLSVL.

The chain links TRBV11-2 to TRBJ1-4, with TRBD1 identical over 7 bases. The CDR3 has 16 residues. Germline V CDR1 and CDR2: SGHAT, FQNNGV. V was pared by 6 bases and J by 0 bases, with 7 bases of the junction left unmatched. The CDR3 reads CASRGGTAATNEKLFF. The CDR3 DNA is TGTGCCAGCAGGGGCGGGACAGCTGCAACTAATGAAAAACTGTTTTTT.

The chain uses TRBV28 and TRBJ2-7; 8 bases line up with TRBD1. CDR1 is MDHEN, CDR2 SYDVKM, per germline. The CDR3 length is 14 residues. J was trimmed by 2 bases and V by 5 bases; bases with no gene match: 5. CDR3 sequence reads: CASSRQGITYEQYF. The CDR3 DNA follows: TGTGCCAGCAGTCGACAGGGGATTACCTACGAGCAGTACTTC.

The gene calls are TRBV24-1 and TRBJ2-2, with TRBD1 as a possible D gene (5 bases). V lost 3 bases, J lost 3 bases, and 10 bases lay in between. Looked up from germline, CDR1 is KGHDR and CDR2 is SFDVKD. The CDR3 sequence is 15 residues long. The CDR3, as DNA: TGTGCCACCAGTGATCCACAGGAATACACCGGGGAGCTGTTTTTT. Amino acid sequence: CATSDPQEYTGELFF.

Only a few counts were recorded for this clone. The rearrangement links TRBV27 to TRBJ1-5, with 8 bases matching TRBD1. The CDR3 loop spans 16 amino acids. The germline V gene encodes CDR1 MNHEY and CDR2 SMNVEV (reference sequence). V lost 3 bases and J lost 4; bases outside the gene matches: 8. The CDR3 is CASSFRDRQFNQPQHF. The CDR3 DNA reads as TGTGCCAGCAGTTTTCGGGACAGGCAGTTTAATCAGCCCCAGCATTTT.

This chain uses TRBV6-6 with TRBJ1-2, with D unclear. Trimming removed 7 bases at V and 3 bases at J, with 15 bases between. The CDR3 contains 14 residues. Germline CDR1 is MNHNY and CDR2 is SVGAGI (reference sequence). This chain's CDR3 is CASTPTGFDYGYTF. As DNA, the CDR3 is TGTGCCAGCACTCCTACGGGGTTTGACTATGGCTACACCTTC.